This TCR beta chain emerged from a study of shared clonotypes between healthy human individuals. CDR1 and CDR2 from the germline V gene are MNHEY and SMNVEV (reference sequence). The CDR3 covers 13 residues. Trimming shortened V by 7 bases and J by 6 bases, and 12 bases separated the two germline ends. Assay used: immunoSEQ multiplex PCR; TCRdb lists only in-frame clones, some missing. The sample carries a few million clones, roughly 90% recorded once. Input material: naive CD4+ T cells from PBMCs. Specified subset: CD45RA+ positively selected. V and J are TRBV27 and TRBJ1-4, with D unresolved. The sequence came from a man aged 18 to 29 in good health. Some clones in this sample may be carry-over from other donors' samples. Here the CDR3 DNA reads TGTGCCAGCAAGGAGGCATTCCATGAAAAACTGTTTTTT. It codes for CASKEAFHEKLFF.